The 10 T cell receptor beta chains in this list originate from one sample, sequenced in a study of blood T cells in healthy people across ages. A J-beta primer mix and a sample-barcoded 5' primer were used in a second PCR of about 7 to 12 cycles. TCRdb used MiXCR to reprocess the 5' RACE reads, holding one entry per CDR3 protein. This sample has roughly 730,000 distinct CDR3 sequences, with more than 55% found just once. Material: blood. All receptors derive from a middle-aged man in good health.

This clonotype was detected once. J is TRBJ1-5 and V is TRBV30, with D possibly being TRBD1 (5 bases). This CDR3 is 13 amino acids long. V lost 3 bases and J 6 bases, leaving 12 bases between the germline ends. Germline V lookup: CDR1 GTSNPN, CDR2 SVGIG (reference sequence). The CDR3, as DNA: TGTGCCTGGAGCTGGGGTAGGGGTCAGCCCCAGCATTTT. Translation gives CAWSWGRGQPQHF.

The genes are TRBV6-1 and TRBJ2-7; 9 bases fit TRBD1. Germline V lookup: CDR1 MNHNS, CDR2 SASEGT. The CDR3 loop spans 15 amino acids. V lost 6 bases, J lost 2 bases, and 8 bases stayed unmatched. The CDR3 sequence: CASSIEDRGTYEQYF. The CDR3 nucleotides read TGTGCCAGCAGCATCGAAGACAGGGGGACCTACGAGCAGTACTTC.

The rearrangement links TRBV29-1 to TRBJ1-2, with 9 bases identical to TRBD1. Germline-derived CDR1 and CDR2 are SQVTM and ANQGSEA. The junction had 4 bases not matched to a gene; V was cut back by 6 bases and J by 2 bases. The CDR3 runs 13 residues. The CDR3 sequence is CSVPTGGNYGYTF. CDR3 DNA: TGCAGCGTACCCACAGGGGGCAACTATGGCTACACCTTC. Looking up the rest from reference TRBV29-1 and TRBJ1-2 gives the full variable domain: SAVISQKPSRDICQRGTSLTIQCQVDSQVTMMFWYRQQPGQSLTLIATANQGSEATYESGFVIDKFPISRPNLTFSTLTVSNMSPEDSSIYLCSVPTGGNYGYTFGSGTRLTVV.

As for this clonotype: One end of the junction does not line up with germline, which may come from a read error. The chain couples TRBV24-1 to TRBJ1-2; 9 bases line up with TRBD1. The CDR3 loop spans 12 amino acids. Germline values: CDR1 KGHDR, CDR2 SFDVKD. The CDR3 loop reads CAASRDRADYTF. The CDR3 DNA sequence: TGTGCCGCCAGTCGGGACAGGGCTGACTACACCTTC.

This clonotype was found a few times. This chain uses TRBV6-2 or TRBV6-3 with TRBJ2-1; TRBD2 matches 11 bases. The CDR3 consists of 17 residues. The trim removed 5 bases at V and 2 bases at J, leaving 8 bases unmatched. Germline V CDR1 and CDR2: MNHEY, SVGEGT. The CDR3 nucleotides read TGTGCCAGCAGTAGCCGTGGGACTAGCGGACCCTACAATGAGCAGTTCTTC. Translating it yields CASSSRGTSGPYNEQFF.

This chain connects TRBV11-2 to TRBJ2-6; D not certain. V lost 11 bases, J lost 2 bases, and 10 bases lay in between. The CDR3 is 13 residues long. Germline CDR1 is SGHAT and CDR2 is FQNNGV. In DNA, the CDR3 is TGTGCCTCTACAACCCCTGGGGCCAACGTCCTGACTTTC. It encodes CASTTPGANVLTF.

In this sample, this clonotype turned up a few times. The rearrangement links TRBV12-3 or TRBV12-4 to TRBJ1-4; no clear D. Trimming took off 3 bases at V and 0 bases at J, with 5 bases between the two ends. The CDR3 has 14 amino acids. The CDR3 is CASSFRATNEKLFF. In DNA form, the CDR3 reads TGTGCCAGCAGTTTCAGAGCAACTAATGAAAAACTGTTTTTT.

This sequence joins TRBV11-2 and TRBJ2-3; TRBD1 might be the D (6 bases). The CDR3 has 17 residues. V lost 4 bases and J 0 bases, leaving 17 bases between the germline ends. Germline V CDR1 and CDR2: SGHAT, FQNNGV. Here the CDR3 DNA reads TGTGCCAGCAGCTCCCTGGGGGTGGGGGCTAGCACAGATACGCAGTATTTT. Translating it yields CASSSLGVGASTDTQYF.

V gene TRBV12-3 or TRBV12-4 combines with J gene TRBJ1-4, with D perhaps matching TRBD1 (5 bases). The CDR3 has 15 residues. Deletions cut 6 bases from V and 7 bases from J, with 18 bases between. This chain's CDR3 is CASSQRRTFSEKLFF. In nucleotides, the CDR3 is TGTGCCAGCAGCCAAAGAAGGACATTCTCTGAAAAACTGTTTTTT.

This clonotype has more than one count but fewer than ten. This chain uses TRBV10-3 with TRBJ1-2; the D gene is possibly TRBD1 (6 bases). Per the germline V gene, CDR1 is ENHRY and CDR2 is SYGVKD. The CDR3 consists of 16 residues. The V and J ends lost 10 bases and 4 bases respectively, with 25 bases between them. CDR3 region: CATNREEVTQAYGYTF. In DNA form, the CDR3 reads TGTGCCACGAACAGGGAGGAGGTGACGCAAGCCTATGGCTACACCTTC.